This passage covers 28 T cell receptor beta chains from one sample sequenced in a study of metastatic and nonmetastatic thyroid tumors. Patients underwent thyroid surgery, and none had received any treatment before it. With MiXCR, TCRdb called clones anew from the PCR reads. The repertoire holds around 19,000 clones, with roughly a third as singletons. The sample consisted of blood. The receptors come from a female donor with papillary thyroid cancer or a benign thyroid nodule (not recorded which). Some clones in this sample may be carry-over from other donors' samples.

In this sample, this clone turned up many times. The chain recombines TRBV5-6 with TRBJ2-5; D is unresolved. Trimming left V 0 bases short and J 1 base short, with 7 bases between. Germline V gene data show CDR1 as SGHDT and CDR2 as YYEEEE. The CDR3 is made up of 14 amino acids. The CDR3 nucleotides are TGTGCCAGCAGCTTGGGGGCAGGCCAAGAGACCCAGTACTTC. Encoded protein: CASSLGAGQETQYF.

The chain couples TRBV6-2 or TRBV6-3 to TRBJ2-1, with a tentative D call TRBD2 (5 bases). This CDR3 is built from 15 residues. V gave up 6 bases and J gave up 4 bases, with 16 bases separating them. CDR1 is MNHEY, CDR2 SVGEGT, per germline. The CDR3 sequence: CASRTAHWEYNEQFF. DNA for the CDR3: TGTGCCAGCAGGACTGCCCACTGGGAGTACAATGAGCAGTTCTTC.

V gene TRBV20-1 combines with J gene TRBJ2-7; D is possibly TRBD1 (5 bases). Germline CDR1 reads DFQATT; CDR2 reads SNEGSKA (reference sequence). Trimming stripped 6 bases from V and 4 bases from J, with 13 bases between. This CDR3 has 12 amino acids. The CDR3 nucleotides read TGCAGTGCAGGGGCCGCCCCTTACGAGCAGTACTTC. Translated, it gives CSAGAAPYEQYF.

The V call is TRBV5-1, the J call TRBJ1-5; D ambiguous. V lost 5 bases and J lost 0, with 6 bases in between. The V gene's germline CDR1 is SGHRS and CDR2 YFSETQ. This CDR3 spans 13 amino acids. The CDR3 region has the DNA TGCGCCAGCAGGCAAAATAGCAATCAGCCCCAGCATTTT. This gives the protein CASRQNSNQPQHF. Full variable domain (outside the CDR3, taken from reference TRBV5-1 and TRBJ1-5): KAGVTQTPRYLIKTRGQQVTLSCSPISGHRSVSWYQQTPGQGLQFLFEYFSETQRNKGNFPGRFSGRQFSNSRSEMNVSTLELGDSALYLCASRQNSNQPQHFGDGTRLSIL.

By share, this clone counts as medium-sized (0.01 to 0.1%). V is TRBV7-2 and J is TRBJ2-7; TRBD2 agrees at 8 bases. After removal of 0 bases from V and 0 bases from J, the junction contained 4 bases not matched to a gene. Looked up from germline, CDR1 is SGHTA and CDR2 is FQGNSA. The CDR3 runs to 16 residues. CDR3 nucleotides: TGTGCCAGCAGCTTAGCCACTAGCGGCGGCTCCTACGAGCAGTACTTC. Its protein product is CASSLATSGGSYEQYF.

This clone is judged medium-sized. V usage is TRBV6-1 and J usage is TRBJ2-7; D is ambiguous. Germline V CDR1 and CDR2: MNHNS, SASEGT. V lost 1 base and J 3 bases, leaving 7 bases between the germline ends. This CDR3 comprises 13 residues. The CDR3 region is CASSEDLSYEQYF. As DNA, the CDR3 is TGTGCCAGCAGTGAAGATTTAAGCTACGAGCAGTACTTC.

This clone is termed medium-sized. The gene calls are TRBV28 and TRBJ2-7; D could derive from TRBD1 or TRBD2 (5 bases each). Germline V lookup: CDR1 MDHEN, CDR2 SYDVKM. Trimming took 9 bases from V and 0 from J, leaving 12 bases between them. The CDR3 runs to 13 residues. CDR3 in amino acids: CASAGASSYEQYF. The CDR3 nucleotides are TGTGCCAGTGCCGGGGCCAGCTCCTACGAGCAGTACTTC.

This clone was counted ten times or more. This rearrangement joins TRBV6-1 to TRBJ2-3, with 10 bases fitting TRBD2. The CDR3 sequence is 14 residues long. Trimming took 5 bases from V and 4 from J; bases not matched to a gene: 3. Looked up from germline, CDR1 is MNHNS and CDR2 is SASEGT. The CDR3 bases are TGTGCCAGCAGTCGTCTAGCGGGGGCAGATACGCAGTATTTT. Translation gives CASSRLAGADTQYF.

This clone was picked up many times. The chain couples TRBV2 to TRBJ2-1; D is unresolved. CDR1 is SNHLY, CDR2 FYNNEI, per germline. The CDR3 contains 14 residues. The ends were cut back, 6 bases at V and 5 bases at J, with 14 bases in the middle. CDR3 coding DNA: TGTGCCAGCAGCTTCCGGTTGGGTAACAATGAGCAGTTCTTC. As protein: CASSFRLGNNEQFF.

The chain joins TRBV3-1 to TRBJ1-3; 7 bases match TRBD1. Germline lookup yields CDR1 LGHDT and CDR2 YNNKEL (reference sequence). Trimming removed 4 bases from V and 4 bases from J; junction bases left unmatched: 16. This CDR3 comprises 18 residues. CDR3 sequence (DNA): TGTGCCAGCAGCCCAATGACAGGGACGTTTATCCCGGGAAACACCATATATTTT. This codes for CASSPMTGTFIPGNTIYF.

The rearrangement links TRBV28 to TRBJ1-2, with no clear D. The V end lost 3 bases, the J end lost 5 bases, and 7 bases lay between the germline ends. Per germline, CDR1 MDHEN and CDR2 SYDVKM. The length of the CDR3 is 12 residues. The CDR3 DNA is TGTGCCAGCAGTTTTGGCAGTTATGGCTACACCTTC. This gives the protein CASSFGSYGYTF.

In its sample, this clone was seen many times. Additional DNA sequences in this sample encode the identical CDR3. V usage is TRBV5-5 and J usage is TRBJ1-1; D might be TRBD1 (5 bases). Germline V gene lookup returns CDR1 SGHKS and CDR2 YYEKEE (reference sequence). There are 14 residues in the CDR3. V was pared by 0 bases and J by 2 bases, with 8 bases between. CDR3 in amino acids: CASSLGGSNTEAFF. The DNA of the CDR3 is TGTGCCAGCAGCTTGGGGGGCTCAAACACTGAAGCTTTCTTT.

Ten or more counts support this clone. The chain carries TRBV27 and TRBJ2-2; D uncertain. Trimming stripped 2 bases from V and 3 bases from J, with 7 bases between. CDR1 is MNHEY, CDR2 SMNVEV, per germline (reference sequence). This CDR3 has 14 residues. The CDR3 DNA reads as TGTGCCAGCAGTTTAAGGACCTACACCGGGGAGCTGTTTTTT. It yields the protein CASSLRTYTGELFF.

By its share, this clone is medium-sized. The J gene is TRBJ2-7, the V gene TRBV27; 10 bases map to TRBD1. The CDR3 has 17 amino acids. Germline assignment: CDR1 MNHEY and CDR2 SMNVEV (reference sequence). The J segment lost 3 bases and the V segment lost 4 bases, leaving 12 bases of the junction unmatched. CDR3 nucleotide sequence: TGTGCCAGCAGTTCCGCGTTGCGGGACAGGGGTTTCTACGAGCAGTACTTC. Amino acids: CASSSALRDRGFYEQYF.

The chain couples TRBV28 to TRBJ2-4; tentatively, D is TRBD1 (5 bases). This CDR3 is 15 amino acids long. Germline V gene sequence: CDR1 MDHEN, CDR2 SYDVKM. The germline V and J ends were trimmed by 3 bases and 3 bases, with 12 bases remaining between them. In nucleotides, the CDR3 is TGTGCCAGCAGTTTGATAGGGGTGGGCAAAAACATTCAGTACTTC. It translates to CASSLIGVGKNIQYF.

This clone was counted many times. The chain carries TRBV7-2 and TRBJ2-5, with 10 bases lining up with TRBD2. V dropped 5 bases and J dropped 5; count of bases not matched to a gene: 5. This CDR3 has 14 residues. The germline V gene has CDR1 SGHTA and CDR2 FQGNSA. The CDR3 sequence is CASSEPGLAETQYF. Written as DNA, the CDR3 is TGTGCCAGCAGCGAACCGGGACTAGCGGAGACCCAGTACTTC.

V gene TRBV6-2 or TRBV6-3 combines with J gene TRBJ2-7, with 7 bases lining up with TRBD1. Germline CDR1 is MNHEY and CDR2 is SVGEGT. The CDR3 has 14 residues. The V gene end was trimmed by 8 bases and the J gene end by 3 bases; junction bases not matched to a gene: 10. CDR3: CASGSMRGHYEQYF. CDR3 DNA: TGTGCCAGCGGTAGCATGAGGGGGCACTACGAGCAGTACTTC.

This clone appeared a single time. The chain joins TRBV7-2 to TRBJ1-1, with D unresolved. The CDR3 consists of 19 residues. Germline assignment: CDR1 SGHTA and CDR2 FQGNSA. Trimming stripped 0 bases from V and 9 bases from J, with 29 bases between. CDR3 DNA sequence: TGTGCCAGCAGCTTAGCCACAGCCCTGCCTCGAAACATCCTCCCCCAAGCTTTCTTT. This sequence encodes CASSLATALPRNILPQAFF.

This clone came up a few times. The genes are TRBV10-3 and TRBJ2-2; 8 bases are a match to TRBD2. V gave up 7 bases and J gave up 1 base; unmatched junction bases: 8. CDR1 ENHRY and CDR2 SYGVKD come from the germline V gene. The CDR3 extends over 16 amino acids. As DNA, the CDR3 is TGTGCCATCACGGGAGGCGGGGGGATGAACACCGGGGAGCTGTTTTTT. This gives the protein CAITGGGGMNTGELFF.

There are a few counts of this clone. The gene calls are TRBV28 and TRBJ1-1; D uncertain. The germline gives CDR1 MDHEN, CDR2 SYDVKM. Trimming removed 6 bases at V and 11 bases at J, with 19 bases between. The CDR3 length is 13 residues. CDR3 region: CASSPPETLRAFF. The CDR3 nucleotides read TGTGCCAGCAGCCCACCCGAGACACTGAGGGCTTTCTTT. Filled out from reference TRBV28 and TRBJ1-1, the complete variable domain reads DVKVTQSSRYLVKRTGEKVFLECVQDMDHENMFWYRQDPGLGLRLIYFSYDVKMKEKGDIPEGYSVSREKKERFSLILESASTNQTSMYLCASSPPETLRAFFGQGTRLTVV.

This chain links TRBV29-1 with TRBJ2-1; 7 bases are a match to TRBD2. Germline V lookup: CDR1 SQVTM, CDR2 ANQGSEA. The CDR3 has 15 amino acids. The V and J ends lost 7 bases and 6 bases, in that order; junction bases with no gene match: 15. In DNA, the CDR3 is TGCAGCGCCCCCCCTCCGGGAGGTAATCGCAATGAGCAGTTCTTC. It codes for CSAPPPGGNRNEQFF.

By share of the sample, this clone is medium-sized (0.01 to 0.1%). The V and J genes are TRBV4-3 and TRBJ2-7, with a possible D match to TRBD1 (5 bases). V was shortened by 3 bases and J by 4 bases, with 28 bases between the two germline ends. The CDR3 is 19 residues long. Germline V CDR1 and CDR2: LGHNA, YSLEER. CDR3 DNA sequence: TGCGCCAGCAGCCAGGGGCCGACTGTACCGCTCCTTGGGGCATACGAGCAGTACTTC. Translation: CASSQGPTVPLLGAYEQYF.

CDR3: CASSPSTSGANVLTF. CDR3 DNA sequence: TGTGCCAGTAGTCCCTCTACATCTGGGGCCAACGTCCTGACTTTC. J is TRBJ2-6 and V is TRBV19; D gene uncertain. CDR3 size: 15 residues. Germline loops: CDR1 LNHDA, CDR2 SQIVND (reference sequence). Trimming removed 5 bases at V and 1 base at J, with 9 bases between.

This clone was detected ten times or more. This sequence joins TRBV7-9 and TRBJ1-2, with D unclear. V gave up 5 bases and J gave up 8 bases, with 15 bases separating them. This CDR3 spans 13 amino acids. In germline, CDR1 is SEHNR, CDR2 FQNEAQ (reference sequence). CDR3 sequence (DNA): TGTGCCAGCAGCGCGGACCGTCTGCGGGGCTACACCTTC. This sequence encodes CASSADRLRGYTF.

By proportion, this clone is medium-sized. The V and J genes are TRBV6-1 and TRBJ1-2; TRBD1 matches 7 bases. The CDR3 is made up of 14 amino acids. Germline CDR1 reads MNHNS; CDR2 reads SASEGT. With V trimmed by 8 bases and J by 1 base, 7 bases remained unmatched. The CDR3 here is CASVWTGNNYGYTF. The CDR3 nucleotides read TGTGCCAGCGTATGGACAGGAAATAACTATGGCTACACCTTC.

The chain employs TRBV12-3 or TRBV12-4 and TRBJ1-1; maybe TRBD1 (6 bases). V was pared by 5 bases and J by 1 base, with 17 bases between. CDR3 length equals 16 residues. This CDR3 is CASSLWKGGTNTEAFF. The CDR3 DNA follows: TGTGCCAGCAGTCTCTGGAAAGGGGGAACGAACACTGAAGCTTTCTTT.

This clone was recorded at least ten times. The rearrangement uses TRBV9 and TRBJ2-5; 8 bases fit TRBD2. This CDR3 comprises 14 residues. V was pared by 3 bases and J by 5 bases, with 6 bases of the junction left unmatched. The germline V gene has CDR1 SGDLS and CDR2 YYNGEE. This CDR3 reads CASSAGGEDETQYF. For the CDR3, the DNA is TGTGCCAGCAGCGCGGGGGGGGAGGACGAGACCCAGTACTTC.

By share, this clone counts as medium-sized. Other DNA sequences in this sample translate to the same CDR3. The CDR3 DNA sequence: TGCGCCAGCAGCTTGGACGGGACAGTTTATGGCTACACCTTC. Residues: CASSLDGTVYGYTF. V and J are TRBV5-1 and TRBJ1-2; 7 bases fit TRBD1. Germline assignment: CDR1 SGHRS and CDR2 YFSETQ. The V and J ends lost 0 bases and 5 bases, in that order; junction bases with no gene match: 4. The CDR3 totals 14 residues.